A selection of T cell receptor beta chains follows, all from one sample in a study of molecular identifiers for immune sequencing clone quantification. MiXCR was run by TCRdb on the PCR reads, yielding one entry per CDR3 protein. The table has 400,000 to 600,000 distinct CDR3 sequences, 20% to 25% seen once. Sequencing was done on a sample of naive CD8+ T cells from blood, with Jurkat cell RNA spiked in. The receptors were sampled from a human donor in good health. Some libraries in this study had Jurkat cell RNA spiked in. The CDR3 runs from the conserved cysteine through the conserved F or W. D genes are given only for firm matches. The listing skips clone size in some rows; elsewhere it reads once, few, many or a size class.

D	J	V	size	DNA	CDR3
TRBD1	TRBJ2-1	TRBV5-1	NA	TGCGCCAGCAGCTCCCTAGGACAGGGCGGTGAGCAGTTCTTC	CASSSLGQGGEQFF
NA	TRBJ2-1	TRBV5-1	NA	TGCGCCAGCAGCTTAGAAGGGACTGCCAGCTCCTACAATGAGCAGTTCTTC	CASSLEGTASSYNEQFF
NA	TRBJ2-3	TRBV27	NA	TGTGCCAGCAGTTTAACTAATTGGGGGGGCCCAGATACGCAGTATTTT	CASSLTNWGGPDTQYF
TRBD2	TRBJ2-2	TRBV4-3	few	TGCGCCAGCAGCCAACGTCTCGCGGGAGAAGGCACCGGGGAGCTGTTTTTT	CASSQRLAGEGTGELFF
NA	TRBJ2-5	TRBV29-1	few	TGCAGCGTTGAAGAGGGGGAGAAAGAGACCCAGCACTTC	CSVEEGEKETQHF
NA	TRBJ2-2	TRBV2	NA	TGTGCCAGCATGGGCAGCACCGGGGAGCTGTTTTTT	CASMGSTGELFF
TRBD2	TRBJ2-1	TRBV30	NA	TGTGCCTGGAGCGTCGTACTAGCGGGAGGGCTATACAATGAGCAGTTCTTC	CAWSVVLAGGLYNEQFF
TRBD1	TRBJ1-5	TRBV15	few	TGTGCCACCAGCAAAGGACAGGGGGCTACTCAGCCCCAGCATTTT	CATSKGQGATQPQHF
NA	TRBJ2-2	TRBV11-2	NA	TGTGCCAGCAGCCTGGGGCAGGGGATCACCGGGGAGCTGTTTTTT	CASSLGQGITGELFF
TRBD1	TRBJ2-7	TRBV27	NA	TGTGCCAGCAGGCTATGGGGGACAGGGGACTACGTGCAGTACTTC	CASRLWGTGDYVQYF
NA	TRBJ2-5	TRBV4-3	NA	TGCGCCGGCAGCCAAGAGAGACGGAGGATAGAGACCCAGTACTTC	CAGSQERRRIETQYF
NA	TRBJ1-3	TRBV7-9	many	TGTGCCACCCGGTTGTCCCTGGACTCTGGAAACACCATATATTTT	CATRLSLDSGNTIYF
NA	TRBJ1-6	TRBV5-6	few	TGTGCCAGCAGCTTGGATCAGGGGTGGAATTCACCCCTCCACTTT	CASSLDQGWNSPLHF
NA	TRBJ1-1	TRBV7-9	many	TGTGCCAGCAGCTTATTCGATGAGATGAACACTGAAGCTTTCTTT	CASSLFDEMNTEAFF
NA	TRBJ1-1	TRBV6-5	NA	TGTGCCAGCAGTTACCGGTCGGGCAGGGTTGGCACTGAAGCTTTCTTT	CASSYRSGRVGTEAFF
NA	TRBJ2-1	TRBV6-6	many	TGTGCCAGCAGTCCGTACCCCCAGGAGCAGTTCTTC	CASSPYPQEQFF
NA	TRBJ1-1	TRBV4-3	NA	TGCGCCAGCAGCCACCTGGGGACTGAAGCTTTCTTT	CASSHLGTEAFF
NA	TRBJ1-5	TRBV27	many	TGTGCCAGCAGTTTACAGGGCTGGCAGCCCCAGCATTTT	CASSLQGWQPQHF
TRBD2	TRBJ2-7	TRBV27	NA	TGTGCCAGCATGGCACTAGCGGATTCCTACGAGCAGTACTTC	CASMALADSYEQYF
TRBD1	TRBJ1-5	TRBV4-2	NA	TGTGCCAGCAGCCAGGAGGGGACAGGCCAGGGCAATCAGCCCCAGCATTTT	CASSQEGTGQGNQPQHF
NA	TRBJ2-4	TRBV5-4	many	TGTGCCAGCAGGGGAAATGAAAACATTCAGTACTTC	CASRGNENIQYF
NA	TRBJ2-3	TRBV29-1	many	TGCAGCGTCGGGGCCCGGCCTAGCGCCTCAGATACGCAGTATTTT	CSVGARPSASDTQYF
NA	TRBJ2-7	TRBV29-1	many	TGCAGCGTTGGGGCATCCTACGAGCAGTACTTC	CSVGASYEQYF
NA	TRBJ1-1	TRBV29-1	many	TGCAGCGCTCCGGGGGTCTGGGACACTGAAGCTTTCTTT	CSAPGVWDTEAFF
NA	TRBJ1-2	TRBV18	few	TGTGCCAGCTCAGGTCCCGACTCCCAACCCGGTGGCTACACCTTC	CASSGPDSQPGGYTF
NA	TRBJ2-1	TRBV30	few	TGTGCCTGGAGTGTAGGGGTGGTCAGTGAGCAGTTCTTC	CAWSVGVVSEQFF
TRBD2	TRBJ2-3	TRBV20-1	NA	TGCAGTGCTAGATCTTCCGGGACTAGCGGGAGGGCGTCAGATACGCAGTATTTT	CSARSSGTSGRASDTQYF
NA	TRBJ2-3	TRBV7-2	many	TGTGCCAGCAGCCCCATTAGCACAGATACGCAGTATTTT	CASSPISTDTQYF
NA	TRBJ2-7	TRBV5-1	NA	TGCGCCAGCAGCTTAGCGCTTACAGGGAATTCCTACGAGCAGTACTTC	CASSLALTGNSYEQYF
NA	TRBJ2-5	TRBV7-9	NA	TGTGCCAGCAGCTCTAGTTCGACGGCGGGGGAGACCCAGTACTTC	CASSSSSTAGETQYF
NA	TRBJ1-1	TRBV28	many	TGTGCCAGCAGCCCCCGACAGTTACTGAACACTGAAGCTTTCTTT	CASSPRQLLNTEAFF
NA	TRBJ2-7	TRBV6-5	NA	TGTGCCAGCAGTTACGGAGACAGTTACGGGCAGTACTTC	CASSYGDSYGQYF
NA	TRBJ2-3	TRBV2	few	TGTGCCAGCAGGGAGGTCCCGACCACAGATACGCAGTATTTT	CASREVPTTDTQYF
NA	TRBJ1-1	TRBV2	many	TGTGCCAGCAGTGACAGGCACAACACTGAAGCTTTCTTT	CASSDRHNTEAFF
NA	TRBJ2-1	TRBV6-5	few	TGTGCCAGCAGTTCGGACACCCTAATTCGGGGGAATGAGCAGTTCTTC	CASSSDTLIRGNEQFF
TRBD2	TRBJ2-1	TRBV5-1	NA	TGCGCCAGCAGCTTTCGGGAGGGTTTGAGTGAGCAGTTCTTC	CASSFREGLSEQFF
TRBD1	TRBJ1-1	TRBV5-1	few	TGCGCCAGCAGCTTGGTTCTCAGGGGGCAGACTGAAGCTTTCTTT	CASSLVLRGQTEAFF
TRBD1	TRBJ2-1	TRBV4-3	many	TGCGCCAGCAGCCAAGCCAGGGACAGGGCTTACAATGAGCAGTTCTTC	CASSQARDRAYNEQFF
NA	TRBJ1-5	TRBV24-1	NA	TGTGCCACCAGTGATTCGGATCAGCCCCAGCATTTT	CATSDSDQPQHF
NA	TRBJ2-7	TRBV6-2/TRBV6-3	NA	TGTGCCAGCACCCCCCCGGGGAGCCAAACTTACTTC	CASTPPGSQTYF
NA	TRBJ2-5	TRBV5-5	many	TGTGCCAGCAGCCCTCCGTCCCAGTACTTC	CASSPPSQYF
TRBD1	TRBJ2-7	TRBV4-3	NA	TGCGCCAGCAGCCAGAGACAGGGAAGCTCCTACGAGCAGTACTTC	CASSQRQGSSYEQYF
NA	TRBJ1-1	TRBV9	many	TGTGCCAGCAGCGTAGGGGCCGTTGAAGAAGCTTTCTTT	CASSVGAVEEAFF
NA	TRBJ2-3	TRBV25-1	many	TGTGCCAGCCGAAGGGGATCGGTATTTGATACGCAGTATTTT	CASRRGSVFDTQYF
TRBD1	TRBJ2-7	TRBV30	NA	TGTGCCTGGAGCCCCGGGACAGGGGCCTACGAGCAGTACTTC	CAWSPGTGAYEQYF
NA	TRBJ2-3	TRBV12-3/TRBV12-4	many	TGTGCCAGCAGTTTAGGTTCGGGCGGGTGGTCAGATACGCAGTATTTT	CASSLGSGGWSDTQYF
NA	TRBJ2-7	TRBV27	NA	TGTGCCAGCAGTTTATCTGTCAACTCCTACGAGCAGTACTTC	CASSLSVNSYEQYF
TRBD1	TRBJ2-7	TRBV5-1	few	TGCGCCAGCAGCTCGACAGGGGAGGAGGGCTACGAGCAGTACTTC	CASSSTGEEGYEQYF
NA	TRBJ2-7	TRBV20-1	NA	TGCAGTGCTAGACAGAGAACCTACGAGCAGTACTTC	CSARQRTYEQYF